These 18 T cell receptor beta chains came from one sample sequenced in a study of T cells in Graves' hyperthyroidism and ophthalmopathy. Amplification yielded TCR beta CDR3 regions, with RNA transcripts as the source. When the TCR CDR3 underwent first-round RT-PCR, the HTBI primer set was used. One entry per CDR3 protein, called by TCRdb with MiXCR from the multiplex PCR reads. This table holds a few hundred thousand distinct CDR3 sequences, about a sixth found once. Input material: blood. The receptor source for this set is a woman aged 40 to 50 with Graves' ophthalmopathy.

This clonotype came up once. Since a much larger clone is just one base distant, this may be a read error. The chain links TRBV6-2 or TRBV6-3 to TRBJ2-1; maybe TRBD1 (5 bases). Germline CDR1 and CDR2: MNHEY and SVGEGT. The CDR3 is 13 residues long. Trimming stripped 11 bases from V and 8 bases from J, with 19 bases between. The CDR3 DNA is TGTGCCGTCTATGCCAGGGAAGGGGATGAGCAGTTCTTC. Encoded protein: CAVYAREGDEQFF.

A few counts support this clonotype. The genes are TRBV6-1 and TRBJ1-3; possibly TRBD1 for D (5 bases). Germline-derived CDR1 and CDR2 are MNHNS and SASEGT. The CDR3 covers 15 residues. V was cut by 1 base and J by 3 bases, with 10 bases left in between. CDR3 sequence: CASSEGGVGGNTIYF. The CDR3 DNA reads TGTGCCAGCAGTGAAGGGGGGGTCGGTGGAAACACCATATATTTT.

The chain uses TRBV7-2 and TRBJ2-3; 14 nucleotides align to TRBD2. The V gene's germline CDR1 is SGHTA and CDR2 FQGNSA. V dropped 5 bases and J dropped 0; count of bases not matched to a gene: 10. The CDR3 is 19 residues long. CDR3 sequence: CASSPKRLAGGISTDTQYF. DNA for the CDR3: TGTGCCAGCAGCCCAAAGAGACTAGCGGGGGGGATTAGCACAGATACGCAGTATTTT.

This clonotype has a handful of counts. CDR3 in DNA: TGTGCCAGCAGCCAAGTTAATCGGGGGTACACTGAAGCTTTCTTT. It translates to CASSQVNRGYTEAFF. The genes are TRBV3-1 and TRBJ1-1; weak D call: TRBD1 (5 bases). The CDR3 loop spans 15 amino acids. Germline lookup yields CDR1 LGHDT and CDR2 YNNKEL (reference sequence). Trimming left V 1 base short and J 3 bases short, with 12 bases between.

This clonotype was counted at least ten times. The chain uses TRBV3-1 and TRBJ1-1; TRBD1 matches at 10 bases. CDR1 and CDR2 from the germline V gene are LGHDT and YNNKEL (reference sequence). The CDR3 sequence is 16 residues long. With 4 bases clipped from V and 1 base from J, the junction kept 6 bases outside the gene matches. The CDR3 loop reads CASSPDRGLGNTEAFF. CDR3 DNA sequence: TGTGCCAGCAGCCCAGACAGGGGGCTTGGGAACACTGAAGCTTTCTTT. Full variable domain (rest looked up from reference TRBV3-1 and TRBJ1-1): DTAVSQTPKYLVTQMGNDKSIKCEQNLGHDTMYWYKQDSKKFLKIMFSYNNKELIINETVPNRFSPKSPDKAHLNLHINSLELGDSAVYFCASSPDRGLGNTEAFFGQGTRLTVV.

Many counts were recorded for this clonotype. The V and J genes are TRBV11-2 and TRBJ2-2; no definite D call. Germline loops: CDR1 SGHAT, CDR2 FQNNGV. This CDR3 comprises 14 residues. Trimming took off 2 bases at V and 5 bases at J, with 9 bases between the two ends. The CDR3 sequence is CASSLSRRTGELFF. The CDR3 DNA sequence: TGTGCCAGCAGCTTATCCAGGCGGACCGGGGAGCTGTTTTTT.

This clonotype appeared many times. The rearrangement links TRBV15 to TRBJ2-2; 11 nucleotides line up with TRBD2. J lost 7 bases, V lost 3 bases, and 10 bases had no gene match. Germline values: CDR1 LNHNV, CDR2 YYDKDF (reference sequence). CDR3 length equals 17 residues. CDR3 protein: CATSRNGLAGGGGELFF. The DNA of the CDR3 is TGTGCCACCAGCAGGAACGGGCTAGCGGGAGGAGGCGGGGAGCTGTTTTTT.

CDR3 bases: TGCAGTGCTAGAGACAGCTCGATCAACACTGAAGCTTTCTTT. Protein product: CSARDSSINTEAFF. The chain recombines TRBV20-1 with TRBJ1-1, with no clear D. From germline, CDR1 is DFQATT and CDR2 SNEGSKA (reference sequence). The CDR3 runs to 14 residues. Trimming removed 0 bases at V and 2 bases at J, with 10 bases between.

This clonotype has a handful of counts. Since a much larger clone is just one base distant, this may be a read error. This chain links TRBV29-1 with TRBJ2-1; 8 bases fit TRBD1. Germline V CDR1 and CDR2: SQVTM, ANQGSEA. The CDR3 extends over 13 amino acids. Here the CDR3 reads CRVAGGAGNEQFF. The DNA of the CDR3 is TGCCGCGTTGCAGGGGGCGCGGGTAATGAGCAGTTCTTC.

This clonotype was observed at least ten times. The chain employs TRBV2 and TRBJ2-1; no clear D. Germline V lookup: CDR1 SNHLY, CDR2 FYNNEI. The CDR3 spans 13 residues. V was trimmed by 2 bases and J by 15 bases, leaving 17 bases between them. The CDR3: CASSENPSIKLFF. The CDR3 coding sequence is TGTGCCAGCAGTGAAAATCCCTCAATAAAGCTGTTCTTC.

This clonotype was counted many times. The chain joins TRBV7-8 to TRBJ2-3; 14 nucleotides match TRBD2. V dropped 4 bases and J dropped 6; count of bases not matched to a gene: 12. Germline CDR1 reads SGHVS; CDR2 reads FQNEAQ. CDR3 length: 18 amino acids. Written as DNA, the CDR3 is TGTGCCAGCAGCTCACAACCGGGACTAGCGGGAGTTGGGGATACGCAGTATTTT. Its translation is CASSSQPGLAGVGDTQYF. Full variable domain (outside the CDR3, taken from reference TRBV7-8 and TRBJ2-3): GAGVSQSPRYKVAKRGQDVALRCDPISGHVSLFWYQQALGQGPEFLTYFQNEAQLDKSGLPSDRFFAERPEGSVSTLKIQRTQQEDSAVYLCASSSQPGLAGVGDTQYFGPGTRLTVL.

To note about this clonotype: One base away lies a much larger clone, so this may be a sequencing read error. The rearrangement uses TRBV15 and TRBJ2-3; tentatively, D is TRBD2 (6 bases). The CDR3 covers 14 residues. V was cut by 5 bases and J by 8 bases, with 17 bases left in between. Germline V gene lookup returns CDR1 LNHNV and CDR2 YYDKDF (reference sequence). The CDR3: CATSPGLALLTQYF. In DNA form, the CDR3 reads TGTGCCACCAGCCCGGGACTTGCTTTACTTACGCAGTATTTT.

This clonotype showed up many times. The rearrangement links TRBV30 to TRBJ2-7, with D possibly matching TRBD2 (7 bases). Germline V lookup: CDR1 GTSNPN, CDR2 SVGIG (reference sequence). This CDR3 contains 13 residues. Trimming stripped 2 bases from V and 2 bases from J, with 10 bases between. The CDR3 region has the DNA TGTGCCTGGAGTAGGGGGAGGGCCTACGAGCAGTACTTC. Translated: CAWSRGRAYEQYF.

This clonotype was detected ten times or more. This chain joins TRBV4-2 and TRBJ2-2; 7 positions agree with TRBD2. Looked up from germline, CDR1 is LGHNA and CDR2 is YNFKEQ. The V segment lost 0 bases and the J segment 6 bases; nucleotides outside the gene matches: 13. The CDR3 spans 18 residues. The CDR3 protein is CASSQDSFIGGGSGELFF. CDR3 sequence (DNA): TGTGCCAGCAGCCAAGATAGTTTTATTGGGGGAGGGTCCGGGGAGCTGTTTTTT.

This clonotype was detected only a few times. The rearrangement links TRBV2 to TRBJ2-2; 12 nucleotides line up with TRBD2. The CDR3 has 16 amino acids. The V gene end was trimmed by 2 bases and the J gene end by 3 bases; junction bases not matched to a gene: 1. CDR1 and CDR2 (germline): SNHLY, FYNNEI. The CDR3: CASSERTSGDTGELFF. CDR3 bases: TGTGCCAGCAGTGAAAGGACTAGCGGGGACACCGGGGAGCTGTTTTTT.

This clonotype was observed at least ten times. The CDR3, as DNA: TGTGCCACCAGTGATGTATACTCCTACGAGCAGTACTTC. Amino acid sequence: CATSDVYSYEQYF. The rearrangement joins TRBV24-1 to TRBJ2-7, with D hard to call. CDR3 size: 13 residues. Germline-derived CDR1 and CDR2 are KGHDR and SFDVKD. The V gene lost 3 bases and the J gene lost 0 bases, with 5 bases spanning the gap.

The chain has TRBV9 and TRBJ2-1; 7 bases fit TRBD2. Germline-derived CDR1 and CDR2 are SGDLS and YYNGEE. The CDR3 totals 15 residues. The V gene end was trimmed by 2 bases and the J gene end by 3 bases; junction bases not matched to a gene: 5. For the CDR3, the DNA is TGTGCCAGCAGCGTGGTCCTAGCGGACTACAATGAGCAGTTCTTC. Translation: CASSVVLADYNEQFF. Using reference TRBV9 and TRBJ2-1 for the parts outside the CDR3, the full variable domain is DSGVTQTPKHLITATGQRVTLRCSPRSGDLSVYWYQQSLDQGLQFLIQYYNGEERAKGNILERFSAQQFPDLHSELNLSSLELGDSALYFCASSVVLADYNEQFFGPGTRLTVL.

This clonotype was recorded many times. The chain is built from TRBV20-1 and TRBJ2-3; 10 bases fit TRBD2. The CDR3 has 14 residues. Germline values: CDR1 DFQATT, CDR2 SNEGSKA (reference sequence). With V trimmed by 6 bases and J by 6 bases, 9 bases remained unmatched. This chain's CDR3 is CSAYPLAGADTQYF. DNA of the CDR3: TGCAGTGCCTACCCCCTAGCGGGGGCCGATACGCAGTATTTT.